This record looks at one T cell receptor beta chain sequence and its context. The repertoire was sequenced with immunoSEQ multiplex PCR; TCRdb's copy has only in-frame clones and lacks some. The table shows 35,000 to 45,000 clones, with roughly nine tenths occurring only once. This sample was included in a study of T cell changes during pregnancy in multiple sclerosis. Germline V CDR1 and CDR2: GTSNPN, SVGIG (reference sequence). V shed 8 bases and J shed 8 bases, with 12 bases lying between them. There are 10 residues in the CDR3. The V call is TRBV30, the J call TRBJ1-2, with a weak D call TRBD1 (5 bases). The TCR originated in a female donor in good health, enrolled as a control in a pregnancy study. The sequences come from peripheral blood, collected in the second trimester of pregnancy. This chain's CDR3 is CAAAGHGYTF. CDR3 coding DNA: TGTGCCGCCGCGGGGCACGGCTACACCTTC.